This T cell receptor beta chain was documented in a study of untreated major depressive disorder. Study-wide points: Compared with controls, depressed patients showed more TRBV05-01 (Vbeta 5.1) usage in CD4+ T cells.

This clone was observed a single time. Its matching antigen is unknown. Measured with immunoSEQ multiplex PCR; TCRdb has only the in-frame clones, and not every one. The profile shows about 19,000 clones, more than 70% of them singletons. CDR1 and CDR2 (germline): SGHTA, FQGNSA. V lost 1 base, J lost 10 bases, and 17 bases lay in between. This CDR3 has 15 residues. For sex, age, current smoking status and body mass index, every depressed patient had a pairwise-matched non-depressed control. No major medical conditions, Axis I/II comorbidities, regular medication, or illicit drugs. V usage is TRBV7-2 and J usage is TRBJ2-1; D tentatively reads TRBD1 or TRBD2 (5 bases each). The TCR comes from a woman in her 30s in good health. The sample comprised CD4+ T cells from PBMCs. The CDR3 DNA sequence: TGTGCCAGCAGCTTAGGGGACCCTCGCATTTGGGAGCAGTTCTTC. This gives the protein CASSLGDPRIWEQFF.